These 5 T cell receptor beta chains were all obtained from the same sample, sequenced in a study of T-cell reconstitution after alpha-beta-depleted transplantation in children. Unique molecular identifiers were incorporated when the TCRbeta library was constructed. TCRdb passed the PCR reads through MiXCR, listing each CDR3 protein once. Among 200,000 to 250,000 distinct CDR3 sequences, about 9.2% were seen once, and the ten largest hold over 5%. Here the sequenced sample was PBMCs from the stem cell graft donor, taken from the stem cell graft. These receptor sequences come from a human donor who donated a stem cell graft to a child with acute lymphoblastic leukemia.

This clonotype was counted many times. The gene calls are TRBV7-9 and TRBJ1-1; D uncertain. The CDR3 has 15 residues. With 4 bases removed from V and 3 bases from J, the gap between germline ends came to 15 bases. Germline assignment: CDR1 SEHNR and CDR2 FQNEAQ (reference sequence). The CDR3 region has the DNA TGTGCCAGCAGCTCCACAACCCCGCTGGACACTGAAGCTTTCTTT. It is translated as CASSSTTPLDTEAFF.

This clonotype was counted between two and nine times. This sequence joins TRBV20-1 and TRBJ2-3; TRBD2 matches 9 bases. J was trimmed by 0 bases and V by 6 bases; bases with no gene match: 7. Germline CDR1 DFQATT, CDR2 SNEGSKA (reference sequence). This CDR3 region has 15 residues. This chain's CDR3 is CSAPSSGVSTDTQYF. CDR3 nucleotides: TGCAGTGCCCCTTCTAGCGGGGTTAGCACAGATACGCAGTATTTT.

This clonotype was detected many times. The genes are TRBV12-3 or TRBV12-4 and TRBJ2-4, with D possibly called TRBD1 or TRBD2 (5 bases each). V lost 5 bases and J 2 bases, leaving 13 bases between the germline ends. The CDR3 is made up of 15 amino acids. The chain's CDR3 is CASSLGVTTKNIQYF. The CDR3 bases are TGTGCCAGCAGTCTGGGGGTGACTACCAAAAACATTCAGTACTTC.

This clonotype was counted between two and nine times. The chain has TRBV12-3 or TRBV12-4 and TRBJ2-3, with 11 nucleotides matching TRBD2. The J segment lost 4 bases and the V segment lost 6 bases, leaving 6 bases of the junction unmatched. The CDR3 totals 15 residues. This CDR3 reads CASSRGTSGADTQYF. The CDR3 DNA is TGTGCCAGCAGCCGTGGGACTAGCGGCGCAGATACGCAGTATTTT.

This clonotype was observed many times. V gene TRBV29-1 combines with J gene TRBJ1-2; 7 nucleotides align to TRBD1. The CDR3 spans 14 residues. CDR1 SQVTM and CDR2 ANQGSEA come from the germline V gene. V was clipped by 6 bases and J by 8 bases; unmatched bases: 15. The CDR3 protein is CSVALQTTGVGYTF. The DNA for the CDR3 is TGCAGCGTCGCCCTACAGACTACAGGGGTCGGCTACACCTTC.